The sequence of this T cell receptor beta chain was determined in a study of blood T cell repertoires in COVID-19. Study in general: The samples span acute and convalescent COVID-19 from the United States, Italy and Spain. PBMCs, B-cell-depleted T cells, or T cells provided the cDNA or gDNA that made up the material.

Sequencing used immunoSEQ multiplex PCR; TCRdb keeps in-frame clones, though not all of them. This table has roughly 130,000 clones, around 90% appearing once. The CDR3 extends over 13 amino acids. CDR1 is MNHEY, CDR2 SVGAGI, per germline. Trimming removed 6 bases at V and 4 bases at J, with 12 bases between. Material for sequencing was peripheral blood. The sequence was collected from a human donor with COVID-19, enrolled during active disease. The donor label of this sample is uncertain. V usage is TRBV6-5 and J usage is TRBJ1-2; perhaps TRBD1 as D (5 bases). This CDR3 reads CASRSGRGYGYTF. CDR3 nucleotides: TGTGCCAGCAGATCAGGGCGCGGCTATGGCTACACCTTC.